The clone carrying this T cell receptor (beta chain) occurred many times. What it binds is not known. Germline CDR1 is LNHNV and CDR2 is YYDKDF (reference sequence). The CDR3 loop spans 12 amino acids. V was shortened by 6 bases and J by 5 bases, with 10 bases between the two germline ends. The data are from a study of glioma-infiltrating T cells. Points from the study as a whole: Gliomas, especially low-grade, showed above-expected tissue-blood divergence; non-neoplastic patients showed below.

TCR alpha and beta CDR3 regions were amplified from RNA using iRepertoire nested multiplex PCR. MiXCR, applied by TCRdb to the multiplex PCR reads, yields one record per CDR3 protein. The sample lists approximately 130,000 distinct CDR3 sequences; more than 20% were seen once. J is TRBJ1-1 and V is TRBV15, with unresolved D. The sample was glioma tissue, nonneoplastic brain tissue, or PBMCs (not recorded which). The clonotype was recovered from a human donor with low-grade glioma or glioblastoma, undergoing nonglioma brain surgery, or in good health (not recorded which). This chain's CDR3 is CATRLGSTEAFF. In nucleotides, the CDR3 is TGTGCCACCAGGTTGGGGAGTACTGAAGCTTTCTTT.